The 15 T cell receptor beta chains below were found in one sample sequenced in a study of blood T cell repertoires in COVID-19. TCRdb's copy holds only in-frame clones and misses some; the assay was immunoSEQ multiplex PCR. Of more than 150,000 clones detected, roughly 80% appear once; the ten largest clones hold 10% to 15%. The sample was peripheral blood. The receptors come from a woman aged 80 or older with COVID-19, enrolled during active disease.

In this sample, this clone turned up a few times. The CDR3 DNA is TGTGCCAGCTCACCACCGTCCGCAGGGGGAATGAACACTGAAGCTTTCTTT. It yields the protein CASSPPSAGGMNTEAFF. This sequence joins TRBV18 and TRBJ1-1, with 7 bases identical to TRBD1. This CDR3 region has 17 residues. Unmatched junction bases numbered 7, after V lost 0 bases and J lost 0 bases. Germline CDR1 KGHSH, CDR2 LQKENI. Full variable domain (missing parts from reference TRBV18 and TRBJ1-1): NAGVMQNPRHLVRRRGQEARLRCSPMKGHSHVYWYRQLPEEGLKFMVYLQKENIIDESGMPKERFSAEFPKEGPSILRIQQVVRGDSAAYFCASSPPSAGGMNTEAFFGQGTRLTVV.

The CDR3 here is CSVESGEKLFF. The CDR3 DNA reads as TGCAGCGTTGAGTCCGGTGAAAAACTGTTTTTT. The chain links TRBV29-1 to TRBJ1-4; no reliable D call. CDR3 length: 11 amino acids. V was trimmed by 3 bases and J by 7 bases, leaving 6 bases between them. Germline-derived CDR1 and CDR2 are SQVTM and ANQGSEA.

The chain uses TRBV5-1 and TRBJ1-1; 7 bases agree with TRBD1. This CDR3 region has 14 residues. Germline trimming cut 3 bases from V and 4 bases from J; bases unmatched to any gene: 6. CDR1 is SGHRS and CDR2 is YFSETQ in the germline V gene. The CDR3 bases are TGCGCCAGCAGCTACGGGACAGTTGGCACTGAAGCTTTCTTT. Translating it yields CASSYGTVGTEAFF. The entire variable domain, with the rest obtained from reference TRBV5-1 and TRBJ1-1, is as follows: KAGVTQTPRYLIKTRGQQVTLSCSPISGHRSVSWYQQTPGQGLQFLFEYFSETQRNKGNFPGRFSGRQFSNSRSEMNVSTLELGDSALYLCASSYGTVGTEAFFGQGTRLTVV.

V is TRBV9 and J is TRBJ2-3; the D is unclear. CDR3 size: 13 residues. Trimming shortened V by 3 bases and J by 4 bases, and 9 bases separated the two germline ends. The germline gives CDR1 SGDLS, CDR2 YYNGEE. This CDR3 is CASSDDRADTQYF. In DNA form, the CDR3 reads TGTGCCAGCAGCGACGATCGGGCAGATACGCAGTATTTT.

V usage is TRBV29-1 and J usage is TRBJ2-7, with D possibly TRBD1 on 5 matching bases. This CDR3 has 11 amino acids. Germline V gene data show CDR1 as SQVTM and CDR2 as ANQGSEA. Trimming shortened V by 4 bases and J by 6 bases, and 10 bases separated the two germline ends. The CDR3 spells CSVVQALEQYF. The CDR3 coding sequence is TGCAGCGTTGTACAGGCTCTCGAGCAGTACTTC.

The J gene is TRBJ1-4, the V gene TRBV19; D is uncertain. The CDR3 contains 14 residues. Trimming stripped 8 bases from V and 7 bases from J, with 17 bases between. The germline CDR1 and CDR2 sequences are LNHDA and SQIVND (reference sequence). Here the CDR3 reads CASYSLREGEKLFF. In nucleotides, the CDR3 is TGTGCCAGTTACTCGTTGAGGGAAGGTGAAAAACTGTTTTTT.

This clone came up once. This sequence joins TRBV18 and TRBJ2-2; 11 positions agree with TRBD1. V was clipped by 3 bases and J by 8 bases; unmatched bases: 11. Germline V gene sequence: CDR1 KGHSH, CDR2 LQKENI. The CDR3 contains 17 residues. Written as DNA, the CDR3 is TGTGCCAGCTCACCCTACTACGGACAGGGGGCAACTGGGGAGCTGTTTTTT. Its translation is CASSPYYGQGATGELFF.

The chain recombines TRBV11-1 with TRBJ1-1, with D possibly TRBD1 on 5 matching bases. Germline CDR1 SGHAT, CDR2 FQDESV (reference sequence). The length of the CDR3 is 15 residues. V was cut by 5 bases and J by 0 bases, with 13 bases left in between. The CDR3 DNA follows: TGTGCCAGCAGCCCCTGGGGGGGGATGAACACTGAAGCTTTCTTT. It specifies CASSPWGGMNTEAFF.

In its sample, this clone was seen many times. This chain joins TRBV7-3 and TRBJ1-6, with a tentative D call TRBD1 (6 bases). Trimming stripped 0 bases from V and 7 bases from J, with 10 bases between. CDR1 SGHTA and CDR2 FQGTGA come from the germline V gene. The CDR3 totals 15 residues. As DNA, the CDR3 is TGTGCCAGCAGCTTAACGGGGGCAGGGAATTCACCCCTCCACTTT. Encoded protein: CASSLTGAGNSPLHF.

The rearrangement links TRBV15 to TRBJ1-2, with no clear D. Germline assignment: CDR1 LNHNV and CDR2 YYDKDF (reference sequence). Between the trimmed V and J ends, which lost 0 bases and 4 bases, there was a span of 12 bases. The CDR3 runs to 15 residues. DNA of the CDR3: TGTGCCACCAGCAGAGATAAGGCGGCCGTCTATGGCTACACCTTC. It is translated as CATSRDKAAVYGYTF.

The J gene is TRBJ2-7, the V gene TRBV7-2, with 11 bases matching TRBD2. There are 14 residues in the CDR3. Unmatched junction bases numbered 3, after V lost 2 bases and J lost 6 bases. CDR1 and CDR2 (germline): SGHTA, FQGNSA. The CDR3 coding sequence is TGTGCCAGCAGCTTACGACTAGCGGGGCTCGAGCAGTACTTC. Amino acids: CASSLRLAGLEQYF.

This clone is a singleton in its sample. CDR3 nucleotides: TGTGCCAGCAGCCCTCCCACGGATTTAGGGGTGGAGAACACTGAAGCTTTCTTT. Amino acid sequence: CASSPPTDLGVENTEAFF. The chain is built from TRBV3-1 (or the pseudogene TRBV3-2) and TRBJ1-1; D possibly corresponds to TRBD1 (5 bases). The CDR3 extends over 18 amino acids. V lost 4 bases to trimming and J lost 1 base, with 22 bases between them. Germline lookup yields CDR1 LGHDT and CDR2 YNNKEL (reference sequence).

With regard to this clone: This same CDR3 is encoded by further DNA sequences in the sample. The chain links TRBV7-9 to TRBJ1-1; possible D gene TRBD1, 5 bases. Germline V gene sequence: CDR1 SEHNR, CDR2 FQNEAQ (reference sequence). The ends were cut back, 2 bases at V and 1 base at J, with 5 bases in the middle. The CDR3 is 13 residues long. The CDR3 spells CASSLTGNTEAFF. In DNA form, the CDR3 reads TGTGCCAGCAGCTTAACAGGGAACACTGAAGCTTTCTTT.

CDR3 protein: CASSQDPGYGEKLFF. The CDR3 DNA is TGCGCCAGCAGCCAAGATCCGGGGTACGGTGAAAAACTGTTTTTT. This chain links TRBV4-3 with TRBJ1-4; no firm D call. CDR1 LGHNA and CDR2 YSLEER come from the germline V gene. Trimming cost V 0 bases and J 7 bases, with 12 bases left between them. The CDR3 loop spans 15 amino acids.

V gene TRBV5-1 combines with J gene TRBJ1-5, with no clear D. Germline-derived CDR1 and CDR2 are SGHRS and YFSETQ. Trimming cost V 0 bases and J 9 bases, with 10 bases left between them. The CDR3 totals 13 residues. The CDR3 loop is CASSLGSGAPQHF. As DNA, the CDR3 is TGCGCCAGCAGCTTGGGTTCGGGAGCGCCCCAGCATTTT.